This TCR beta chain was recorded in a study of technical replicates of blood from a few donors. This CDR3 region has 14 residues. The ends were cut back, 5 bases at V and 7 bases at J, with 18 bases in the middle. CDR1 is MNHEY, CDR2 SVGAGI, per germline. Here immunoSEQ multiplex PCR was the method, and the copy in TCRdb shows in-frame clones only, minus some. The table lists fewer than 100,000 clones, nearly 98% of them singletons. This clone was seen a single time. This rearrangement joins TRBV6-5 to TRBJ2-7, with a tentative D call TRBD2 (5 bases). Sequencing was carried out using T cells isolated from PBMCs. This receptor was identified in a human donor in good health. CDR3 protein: CASSGSRGKREQYF. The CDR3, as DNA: TGTGCCAGCAGTGGATCTCGAGGCAAGCGGGAGCAGTACTTC.